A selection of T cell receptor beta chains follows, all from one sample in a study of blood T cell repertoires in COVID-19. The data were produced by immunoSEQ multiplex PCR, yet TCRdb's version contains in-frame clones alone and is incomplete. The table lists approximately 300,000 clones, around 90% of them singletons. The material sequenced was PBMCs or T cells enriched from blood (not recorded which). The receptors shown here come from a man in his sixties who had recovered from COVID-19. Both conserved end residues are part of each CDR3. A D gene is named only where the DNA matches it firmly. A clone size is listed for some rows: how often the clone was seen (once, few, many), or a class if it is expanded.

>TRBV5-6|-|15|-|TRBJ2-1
TGTGCCAGCAGCTTGGGGGACTTGTCCGACAATGAGCAGTTCTTC
CASSLGDLSDNEQFF
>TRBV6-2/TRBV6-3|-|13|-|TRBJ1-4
TGTGCCAGCAGTTACTATCGGGGGTCTGGACTGTTTTTT
CASSYYRGSGLFF
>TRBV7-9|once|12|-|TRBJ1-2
TGTGCCAGCAGCCCTTCAGAAGAAGGCTACACCTTC
CASSPSEEGYTF
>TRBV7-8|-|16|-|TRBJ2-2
TGTGCCAGCAGCTTGATTGAACATCCGAACACCGGGGAGCTGTTTTTT
CASSLIEHPNTGELFF
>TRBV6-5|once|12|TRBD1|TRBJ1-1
TGTGCCAGCAGTTACGGGACAGGGGCAGCTTTCTTT
CASSYGTGAAFF
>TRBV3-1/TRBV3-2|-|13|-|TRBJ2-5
TGTGCCAGCAGCCAAGCGGGGATGTGGACCCAGTACTTC
CASSQAGMWTQYF
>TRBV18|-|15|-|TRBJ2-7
TGTGCCAGCTCACCGGAGGGGTACGGGACCTACGAGCAGTACTTC
CASSPEGYGTYEQYF
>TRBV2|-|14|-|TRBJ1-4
TGTGCCAGCAGGGTTACTGTAACTAATGAAAAACTGTTTTTT
CASRVTVTNEKLFF
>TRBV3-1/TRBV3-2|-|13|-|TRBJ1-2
TGTGCCAGCAGCCAAGTCAGCAGGGATGGCTACACCTTC
CASSQVSRDGYTF
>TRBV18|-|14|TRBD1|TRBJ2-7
TGTGCCAGCTCTCCACAGGGGCGAATGTACGAGCAGTACTTC
CASSPQGRMYEQYF
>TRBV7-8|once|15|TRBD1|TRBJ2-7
TGTGCCAGCAGCCTAAGGACAGGGCTTTTCTACGAGCAGTACTTC
CASSLRTGLFYEQYF
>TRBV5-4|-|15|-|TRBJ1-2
TGTGCCAGCAGCCCGATGGGGCAGGAAAACTATGGCTACACCTTC
CASSPMGQENYGYTF
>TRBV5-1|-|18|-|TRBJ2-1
TGCGCCAGCAGCTTGGCCCTCAAACTCGCCAGAGGTTTCTATGAGCAGTTCTTC
CASSLALKLARGFYEQFF
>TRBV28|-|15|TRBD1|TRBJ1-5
TGTGCCAGCAGTGCACCCCGACAGGGCCCTCAGCCCCAGCATTTT
CASSAPRQGPQPQHF
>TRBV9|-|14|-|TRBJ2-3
TGTGCCAGCAGCGTAGCTAGGTGGTCAGATACGCAGTATTTT
CASSVARWSDTQYF
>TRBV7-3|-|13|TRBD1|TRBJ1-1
TGTGCCAGCACCAAGGACAGGGACACTGAAGCTTTCTTT
CASTKDRDTEAFF
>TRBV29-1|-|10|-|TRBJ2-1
TGCAGCTCCTGGAGGGATGAGCAGTTCTTC
CSSWRDEQFF
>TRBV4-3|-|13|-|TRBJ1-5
TGCGCCAGCAGCCAGCTCCAGGGAACGCCCCAGCATTTT
CASSQLQGTPQHF